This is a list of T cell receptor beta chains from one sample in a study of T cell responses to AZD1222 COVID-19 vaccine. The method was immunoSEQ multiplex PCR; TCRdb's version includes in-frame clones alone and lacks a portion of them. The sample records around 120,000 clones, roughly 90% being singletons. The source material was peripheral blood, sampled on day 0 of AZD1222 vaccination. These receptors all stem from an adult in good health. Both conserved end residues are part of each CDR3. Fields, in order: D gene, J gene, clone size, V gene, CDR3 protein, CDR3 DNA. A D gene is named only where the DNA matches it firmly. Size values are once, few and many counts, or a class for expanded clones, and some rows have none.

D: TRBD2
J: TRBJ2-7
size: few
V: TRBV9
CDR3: CASSPGGTSSEQYF
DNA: TGTGCCAGCAGCCCCGGAGGGACTAGCAGCGAGCAGTACTTC

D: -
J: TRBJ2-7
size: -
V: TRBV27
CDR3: CASAPRDGPYEQYF
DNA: TGTGCCAGCGCCCCCCGGGACGGGCCCTACGAGCAGTACTTC

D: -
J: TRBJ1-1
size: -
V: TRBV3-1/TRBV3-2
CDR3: CASSPAAQSNTEAFF
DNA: TGTGCCAGCAGCCCGGCGGCACAGTCGAACACTGAAGCTTTCTTT

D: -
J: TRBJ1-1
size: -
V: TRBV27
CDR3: CASSLSRGTEAFF
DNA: TGTGCCAGCAGTTTATCGCGGGGGACTGAAGCTTTCTTT

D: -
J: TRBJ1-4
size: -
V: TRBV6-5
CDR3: CASSPNTAVPLFF
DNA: TGTGCCAGCAGTCCAAACACAGCCGTGCCCCTGTTTTTT

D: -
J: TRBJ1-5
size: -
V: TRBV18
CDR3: CASSPFRSQPQHF
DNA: TGTGCCAGCTCACCATTTCGATCTCAGCCCCAGCATTTT

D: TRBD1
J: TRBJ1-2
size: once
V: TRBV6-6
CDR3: CASSYPTGEGYTF
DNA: TGTGCCAGCAGTTACCCAACAGGGGAAGGCTACACCTTC

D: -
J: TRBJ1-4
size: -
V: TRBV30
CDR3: CARSGSGSGNEKLFF
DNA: TGTGCCAGATCGGGATCCGGGTCCGGGAATGAAAAACTGTTTTTT

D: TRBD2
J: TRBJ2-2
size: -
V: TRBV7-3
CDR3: CASSLRLAGVASGELFF
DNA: TGTGCCAGCAGCTTAAGACTAGCGGGAGTGGCGTCCGGGGAGCTGTTTTTT

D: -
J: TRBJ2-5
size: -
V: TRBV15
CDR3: CATSRDLGGSGMETQYF
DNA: TGTGCCACCAGCAGAGATCTGGGCGGGTCAGGTATGGAGACCCAGTACTTC

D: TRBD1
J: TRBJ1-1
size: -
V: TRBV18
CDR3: CASSRTGENTEAFF
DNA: TGTGCCAGCTCACGGACAGGGGAGAACACTGAAGCTTTCTTT

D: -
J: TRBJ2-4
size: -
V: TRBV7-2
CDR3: CASSRGGADNIQYF
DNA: TGTGCCAGCTCCAGGGGGGGGGCGGATAACATTCAGTACTTC

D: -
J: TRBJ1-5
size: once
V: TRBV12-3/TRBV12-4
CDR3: CASSLTSNQPQHF
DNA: TGTGCCAGCAGTTTAACTAGCAATCAGCCCCAGCATTTT

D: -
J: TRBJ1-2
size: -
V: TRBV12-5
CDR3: CASGLLNYGYTF
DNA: TGTGCTAGTGGTTTGTTAAACTATGGCTACACCTTC

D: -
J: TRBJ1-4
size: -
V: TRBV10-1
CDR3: CASGGDGTSYTNEKLFF
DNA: TGCGCCAGCGGTGGGGACGGGACATCTTACACTAATGAAAAACTGTTTTTT

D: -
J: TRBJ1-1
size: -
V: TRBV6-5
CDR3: CASSLDRNMNTEAFF
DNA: TGTGCCAGCAGCCTAGACAGAAACATGAACACTGAAGCTTTCTTT

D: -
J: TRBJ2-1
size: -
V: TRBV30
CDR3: CAWSGGREQFF
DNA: TGTGCCTGGAGTGGGGGGAGGGAGCAGTTCTTC

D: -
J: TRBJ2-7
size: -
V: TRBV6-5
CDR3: CASSYSGGAREQYF
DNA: TGTGCCAGCAGTTACAGTGGCGGCGCGAGAGAGCAGTACTTC

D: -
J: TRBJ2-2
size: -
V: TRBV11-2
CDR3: CASGRQPSWELFF
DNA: TGTGCCAGCGGACGACAGCCCAGCTGGGAGCTGTTTTTT

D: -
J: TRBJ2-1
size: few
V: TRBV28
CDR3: CASSLIRPRNEQFF
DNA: TGTGCCAGCAGTTTAATCAGGCCTAGGAATGAGCAGTTCTTC

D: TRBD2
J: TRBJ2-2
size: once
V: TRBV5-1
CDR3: CASSLVPAGVSHGELFF
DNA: TGCGCCAGCAGCTTGGTCCCAGCGGGGGTCTCTCACGGGGAGCTGTTTTTT

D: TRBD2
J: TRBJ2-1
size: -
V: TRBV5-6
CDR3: CASSSIAGGPWNEQFF
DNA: TGTGCCAGCAGCTCTATAGCGGGAGGGCCGTGGAATGAGCAGTTCTTC

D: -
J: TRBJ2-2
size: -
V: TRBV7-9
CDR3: CASSLDRWNTGELFF
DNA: TGTGCCAGCAGCTTAGACAGATGGAACACCGGGGAGCTGTTTTTT

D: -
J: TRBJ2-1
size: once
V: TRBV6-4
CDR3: CASRLSGANEQFF
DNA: TGTGCCAGCCGACTCTCAGGGGCAAATGAGCAGTTCTTC

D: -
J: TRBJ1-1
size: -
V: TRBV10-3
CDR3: CAISEWGGLNTEAFF
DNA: TGTGCCATCAGTGAGTGGGGGGGTCTGAACACTGAAGCTTTCTTT

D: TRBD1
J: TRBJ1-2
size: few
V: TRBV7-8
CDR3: CASSLRKGTGANYGYTF
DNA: TGTGCCAGCAGCTTAAGAAAAGGGACAGGAGCTAACTATGGCTACACCTTC

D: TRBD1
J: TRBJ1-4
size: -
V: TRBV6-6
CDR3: CASRQGARNEKLFF
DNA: TGTGCCTCCCGACAGGGGGCGCGAAATGAAAAACTGTTTTTT

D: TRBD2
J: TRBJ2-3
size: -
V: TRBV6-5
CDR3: CASRRAGGLDTQYF
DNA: TGTGCCAGCAGGCGGGCGGGAGGGCTCGATACGCAGTATTTT

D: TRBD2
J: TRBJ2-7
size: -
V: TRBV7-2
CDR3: CASSLESRGGEQYF
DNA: TGTGCCAGCAGCTTAGAATCTAGGGGAGGGGAGCAGTACTTC

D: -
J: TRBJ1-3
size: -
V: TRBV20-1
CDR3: CSASETPGNTIYF
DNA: TGCAGTGCTAGTGAAACACCCGGAAACACCATATATTTT

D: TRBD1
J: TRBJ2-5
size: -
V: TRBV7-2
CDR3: CASSLRVSGTGETQYF
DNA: TGTGCCAGCAGCTTAAGGGTGTCCGGGACAGGGGAGACCCAGTACTTC

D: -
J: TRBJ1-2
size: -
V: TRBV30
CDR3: CAWTPSGYGYTF
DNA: TGTGCCTGGACACCCTCGGGCTATGGCTACACCTTC

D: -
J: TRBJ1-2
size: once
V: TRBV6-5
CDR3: CASSFRSTSYGYTF
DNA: TGTGCCAGCAGTTTCAGGTCAACCTCCTATGGCTACACCTTC

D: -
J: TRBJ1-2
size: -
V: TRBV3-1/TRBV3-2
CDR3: CASSQAGGNSYGYTF
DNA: TGTGCCAGCAGCCAAGCGGGAGGCAACTCCTATGGCTACACCTTC

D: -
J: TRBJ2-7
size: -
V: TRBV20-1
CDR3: CSASRGRNSYEQYF
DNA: TGCAGTGCTAGTAGAGGGCGAAACTCCTACGAGCAGTACTTC

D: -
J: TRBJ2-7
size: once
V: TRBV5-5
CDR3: CASSGVYTGTRESEQYF
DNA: TGTGCCAGCAGCGGCGTATATACCGGGACCAGGGAATCCGAGCAGTACTTC

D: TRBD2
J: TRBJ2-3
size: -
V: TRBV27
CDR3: CASSRAGAGDTQYF
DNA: TGTGCCAGCAGTAGAGCGGGAGCCGGGGATACGCAGTATTTT

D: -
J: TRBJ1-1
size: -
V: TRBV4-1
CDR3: CASSPMIPFMNTEAFF
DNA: TGCGCCAGCAGCCCCATGATCCCTTTCATGAACACTGAAGCTTTCTTT

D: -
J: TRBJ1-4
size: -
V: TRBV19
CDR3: CASSRGGSNEKLFF
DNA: TGTGCCAGTAGTAGAGGGGGATCTAATGAAAAACTGTTTTTT

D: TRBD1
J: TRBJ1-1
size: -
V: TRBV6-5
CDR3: CASSPGQSNTEAFF
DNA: TGTGCCAGCAGTCCGGGACAGAGTAACACTGAAGCTTTCTTT

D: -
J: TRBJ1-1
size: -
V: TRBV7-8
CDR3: CASSLKGRGTEAFF
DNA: TGTGCCAGCAGCTTAAAAGGGCGGGGCACTGAAGCTTTCTTT

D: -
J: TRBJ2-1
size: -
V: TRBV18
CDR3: CASSPQGQTYNEQFF
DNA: TGTGCCAGCTCACCACAAGGACAGACCTACAATGAGCAGTTCTTC

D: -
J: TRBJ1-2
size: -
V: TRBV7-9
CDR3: CASSLTSSGQPHGYTF
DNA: TGTGCCAGCAGCTTAACAAGCTCGGGACAACCCCATGGCTACACCTTC

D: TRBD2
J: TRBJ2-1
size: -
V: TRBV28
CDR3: CASSSTSGRAESYNEQFF
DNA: TGTGCCAGCAGTTCGACTAGCGGGAGGGCCGAGTCCTACAATGAGCAGTTCTTC

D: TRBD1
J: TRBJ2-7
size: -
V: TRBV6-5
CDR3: CASRNDRGRYEQYF
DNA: TGTGCCAGCAGGAATGACAGGGGGCGGTACGAGCAGTACTTC

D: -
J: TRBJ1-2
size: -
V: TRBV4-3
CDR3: CASSQDQGSGNGYTF
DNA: TGCGCCAGCAGCCAAGATCAGGGGTCAGGCAATGGCTACACCTTC

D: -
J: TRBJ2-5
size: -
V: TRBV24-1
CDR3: CATSAAGQRVHF
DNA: TGTGCCACCAGTGCCGCCGGGCAGCGAGTCCACTTC

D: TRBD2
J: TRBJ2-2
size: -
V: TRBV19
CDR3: CASSMELAGGNANTGELFF
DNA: TGTGCCAGTAGTATGGAACTAGCGGGGGGAAACGCGAACACCGGGGAGCTGTTTTTT

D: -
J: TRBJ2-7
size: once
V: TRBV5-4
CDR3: CASSLDRYEQYF
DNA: TGTGCCAGCAGCTTGGACAGATACGAGCAGTACTTC

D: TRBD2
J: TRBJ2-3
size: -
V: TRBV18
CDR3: CASSPKAGEIDTQYF
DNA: TGTGCCAGCTCACCAAAGGCGGGAGAGATAGATACGCAGTATTTT

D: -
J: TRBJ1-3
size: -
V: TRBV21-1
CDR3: CASSIQRNTIYF
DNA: TGTGCCAGCAGCATACAGAGAAACACCATATATTTT

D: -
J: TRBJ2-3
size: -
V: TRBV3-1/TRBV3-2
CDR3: CASSQDGRDRDTDTQYF
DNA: TGTGCCAGCAGCCAGGACGGGAGGGACAGAGACACAGATACGCAGTATTTT

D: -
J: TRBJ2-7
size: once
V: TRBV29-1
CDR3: CSARDTPYEQYF
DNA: TGCAGCGCCAGGGACACCCCCTACGAGCAGTACTTC

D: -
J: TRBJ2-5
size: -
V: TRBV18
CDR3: CASSLTGNQETQYF
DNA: TGTGCCAGCTCACTTACAGGGAATCAAGAGACCCAGTACTTC

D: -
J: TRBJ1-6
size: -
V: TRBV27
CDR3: CASSLNSGLSPLHF
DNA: TGTGCCAGCAGTTTAAATTCAGGGTTGTCACCCCTCCACTTT

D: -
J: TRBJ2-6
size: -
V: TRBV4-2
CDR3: CASSPYGANVLTF
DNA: TGTGCCAGCAGCCCGTATGGGGCCAACGTCCTGACTTTC

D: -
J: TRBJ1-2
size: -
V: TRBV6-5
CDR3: CASSRRTDSNGYTF
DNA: TGTGCCAGCAGTCGAAGAACGGACTCCAACGGCTACACCTTC

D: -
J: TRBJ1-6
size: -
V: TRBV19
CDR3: CASTVGSSYNSPLHF
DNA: TGTGCCAGTACCGTGGGGAGCTCCTATAATTCACCCCTCCACTTT

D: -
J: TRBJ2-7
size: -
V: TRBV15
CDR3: CATSRDHLTDEQYF
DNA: TGTGCCACCAGCAGAGACCACCTCACCGACGAGCAGTACTTC

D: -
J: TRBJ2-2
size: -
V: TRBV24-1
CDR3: CATSQDGYTGELFF
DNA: TGTGCCACCAGCCAGGACGGCTACACCGGGGAGCTGTTTTTT